One sample yielded the 28 T cell receptor beta chains listed below, sequenced in a study of T-cell memory formation after mild COVID-19. TCRdb itself ran the 5' RACE reads through MiXCR, one entry per CDR3 protein. Seen here are fewer than 450,000 distinct CDR3 sequences, 20% to 25% observed once, and the top ten hold 8.5% to 9%. Sequencing input: PBMCs or a T cell subset sorted from them (not recorded which). These receptors all come from an adult woman who had mild COVID-19 (a few samples of this study predate the infection). Cell type and time point are not known.

The chain employs TRBV7-9 and TRBJ2-3; D unresolved. V was shortened by 6 bases and J by 1 base, with 11 bases between the two germline ends. This CDR3 has 14 amino acids. CDR1 is SEHNR and CDR2 is FQNEAQ in the germline V gene (reference sequence). The CDR3 region is CASSYAFGTDTQYF. The CDR3 DNA sequence: TGTGCCAGCAGTTACGCTTTCGGCACAGATACGCAGTATTTT.

This clonotype was detected a few times. The V call is TRBV5-5, the J call TRBJ1-1, with D unclear. The CDR3 covers 16 residues. The germline V gene encodes CDR1 SGHKS and CDR2 YYEKEE (reference sequence). V lost 0 bases and J lost 1, with 13 bases in between. The CDR3 reads CASSLGFPTPNTEAFF. The CDR3 DNA reads as TGTGCCAGCAGCTTGGGATTCCCTACTCCGAACACTGAAGCTTTCTTT.

This clonotype was seen a handful of times. The J gene is TRBJ2-7, the V gene TRBV10-3; 7 positions match TRBD1. This CDR3 spans 16 amino acids. V dropped 2 bases and J dropped 0; count of bases not matched to a gene: 7. The germline CDR1 and CDR2 sequences are ENHRY and SYGVKD. CDR3 region: CAISEVRGKSSYEQYF. The CDR3 DNA sequence: TGTGCCATCAGTGAGGTCAGGGGGAAGAGCTCCTACGAGCAGTACTTC.

This sequence joins TRBV5-1 and TRBJ2-2; 7 bases map to TRBD2. This CDR3 is built from 13 residues. V lost 3 bases, J lost 5 bases, and 1 base stayed unmatched. Germline assignment: CDR1 SGHRS and CDR2 YFSETQ. The CDR3 DNA follows: TGCGCCAGCAGCTGGGGAGGGACCGGGGAGCTGTTTTTT. Its translation: CASSWGGTGELFF.

This rearrangement joins TRBV11-2 to TRBJ1-5; perhaps TRBD1 as D (5 bases). Deletions cut 0 bases from V and 6 bases from J, with 6 bases between. Germline assignment: CDR1 SGHAT and CDR2 FQNNGV. The CDR3 sequence is 13 residues long. CDR3 nucleotide sequence: TGTGCCAGCAGCTTAGAGGGACGTCAGCCCCAGCATTTT. As protein: CASSLEGRQPQHF.

The chain couples TRBV20-1 to TRBJ1-1; perhaps TRBD1 as D (6 bases). Germline-derived CDR1 and CDR2 are DFQATT and SNEGSKA (reference sequence). Trimming removed 6 bases at V and 3 bases at J, with 17 bases between. The CDR3 consists of 14 residues. The CDR3 sequence is CSAPKGDWDTEAFF. DNA of the CDR3: TGCAGTGCGCCAAAGGGGGATTGGGACACTGAAGCTTTCTTT.

The chain combines TRBV2 with TRBJ2-5; TRBD2 matches 9 bases. The length of the CDR3 is 14 residues. Germline CDR1 SNHLY, CDR2 FYNNEI. V lost 2 bases, J lost 5 bases, and 3 bases stayed unmatched. CDR3 sequence (DNA): TGTGCCAGCAGTGAATTTCTAGCGGGGGAGACCCAGTACTTC. This encodes CASSEFLAGETQYF.

This clonotype was observed at least ten times. This chain uses TRBV5-6 with TRBJ1-3, with a weak D call TRBD1 (5 bases). Between the trimmed V and J ends, which lost 0 bases and 4 bases, there was a span of 14 bases. The CDR3 is 16 residues long. Germline-derived CDR1 and CDR2 are SGHDT and YYEEEE. The CDR3 protein is CASSLVGDNSGNTIYF. The CDR3 nucleotides are TGTGCCAGCAGCTTGGTAGGGGATAACAGCGGAAACACCATATATTTT.

The table lists this clonotype with many counts. This chain joins TRBV7-2 and TRBJ2-3; 8 nucleotides line up with TRBD2. V trimming: 5 bases; J trimming: 4 bases; junction bases outside the gene matches: 5. Looked up from germline, CDR1 is SGHTA and CDR2 is FQGNSA. This CDR3 has 14 residues. The chain's CDR3 is CASSDGGASDTQYF. As DNA, the CDR3 is TGTGCCAGCAGCGACGGGGGGGCTTCAGATACGCAGTATTTT.

The chain has TRBV4-1 and TRBJ1-5; TRBD1 is a possible D gene (5 bases). This CDR3 contains 14 residues. Looked up from germline, CDR1 is MGHRA and CDR2 is YSYEKL. V was pared by 0 bases and J by 9 bases, with 12 bases between. CDR3 loop: CASSQDQGIPPQHF. The CDR3 region has the DNA TGCGCCAGCAGCCAAGATCAGGGTATCCCGCCCCAGCATTTT.

This clonotype was seen only a few times. The chain combines TRBV24-1 with TRBJ2-7; D tentatively reads TRBD1 or TRBD2 (5 bases each). Per germline, CDR1 KGHDR and CDR2 SFDVKD. This CDR3 has 12 amino acids. V was cut by 1 base and J by 7 bases, with 7 bases left in between. The CDR3 reads CATSDFGAEQYF. CDR3 sequence (DNA): TGTGCCACCAGTGATTTCGGGGCTGAGCAGTACTTC.

As concerns this clonotype: A junction boundary mismatches the germline segment, possibly from a read error. The chain employs TRBV9 and TRBJ2-4; D perhaps matches TRBD1 (6 bases). The germline V gene has CDR1 SGDLS and CDR2 YYNGEE. The CDR3 runs 14 residues. The CDR3 DNA sequence: TGTACCAGCAGTGTGGCGACAGGTGGGATCATTCAGTACTTC. The encoded protein is CTSSVATGGIIQYF.

V usage is TRBV19 and J usage is TRBJ1-1; a possible D gene is TRBD1 (6 bases). V shed 3 bases and J shed 4 bases, with 12 bases lying between them. This CDR3 comprises 14 residues. Germline CDR1 reads LNHDA; CDR2 reads SQIVND (reference sequence). CDR3 coding DNA: TGTGCCAGTAGTATGGACAGAGGGAGCACTGAAGCTTTCTTT. Translation: CASSMDRGSTEAFF.

The chain links TRBV4-3 to TRBJ2-1; 8 nucleotides match TRBD2. CDR1 is LGHNA and CDR2 is YSLEER in the germline V gene. CDR3 length equals 15 residues. The junction had 11 bases not matched to a gene; V was cut back by 6 bases and J by 7 bases. CDR3 protein: CASRRGDAGGNEQFF. DNA of the CDR3: TGCGCCAGCAGGCGGGGGGACGCAGGTGGGAATGAGCAGTTCTTC.

Here the CDR3 reads CASSLGQAQETQYF. DNA for the CDR3: TGCGCCAGCAGCTTGGGACAGGCGCAAGAGACCCAGTACTTC. The V gene is TRBV5-1, the J gene TRBJ2-5, with D possibly matching TRBD1 (6 bases). CDR1 is SGHRS, CDR2 YFSETQ, per germline. Trimming removed 0 bases from V and 2 bases from J, with 8 bases in between. The CDR3 totals 14 residues. The variable domain in full, completed from reference TRBV5-1 and TRBJ2-5, reads KAGVTQTPRYLIKTRGQQVTLSCSPISGHRSVSWYQQTPGQGLQFLFEYFSETQRNKGNFPGRFSGRQFSNSRSEMNVSTLELGDSALYLCASSLGQAQETQYFGPGTRLLVL.

There are many counts of this clonotype. CDR3 protein: CASSLIRAGSTDTQYF. For the CDR3, the DNA is TGTGCCAGCAGCCTAATCCGAGCGGGGAGCACAGATACGCAGTATTTT. This chain uses TRBV7-9 with TRBJ2-3, with 7 bases identical to TRBD2. Looked up from germline, CDR1 is SEHNR and CDR2 is FQNEAQ (reference sequence). This CDR3 region has 16 residues. Trimming removed 5 bases from V and 0 bases from J; junction bases left unmatched: 8.

The chain carries TRBV4-1 and TRBJ1-2; 9 bases are a match to TRBD1. V lost 4 bases and J lost 5; bases outside the gene matches: 5. This CDR3 is 14 amino acids long. Germline CDR1 MGHRA, CDR2 YSYEKL. The CDR3 here is CASSLRDRDYGYTF. In DNA form, the CDR3 reads TGCGCCAGCAGCCTCCGGGACAGGGATTATGGCTACACCTTC.

The chain combines TRBV5-1 with TRBJ2-1, with D perhaps matching TRBD2 (6 bases). CDR3 length: 16 residues. The germline V and J ends were trimmed by 6 bases and 5 bases, with 21 bases remaining between them. CDR1 is SGHRS and CDR2 is YFSETQ in the germline V gene. DNA of the CDR3: TGCGCCAGCATCAATGGGGGGTTGGGAGACCACAATGAGCAGTTCTTC. Its protein product is CASINGGLGDHNEQFF.

This clonotype was counted only a few times. This chain connects TRBV24-1 to TRBJ2-3, with D unclear. Germline CDR1 reads KGHDR; CDR2 reads SFDVKD. The CDR3 is 11 residues long. V was clipped by 6 bases and J by 6 bases, with 6 bases between them. CDR3 nucleotides: TGTGCCACCAGTTTTGTGGATACGCAGTATTTT. This translates into CATSFVDTQYF.

This clonotype was observed a few times. The V gene is TRBV12-3 or TRBV12-4, the J gene TRBJ2-2; a weak D match, TRBD1 (5 bases). The V and J ends lost 7 bases and 9 bases respectively, with 18 bases between them. The length of the CDR3 is 14 residues. The CDR3 here is CASTQGVLPRELFF. The DNA for the CDR3 is TGTGCCAGCACCCAGGGTGTTCTCCCTAGGGAGCTGTTTTTT.

This clonotype has a single count. V gene TRBV7-9 combines with J gene TRBJ2-5, with D tentatively TRBD2 (6 bases). Germline assignment: CDR1 SEHNR and CDR2 FQNEAQ (reference sequence). The CDR3 loop spans 15 amino acids. V was clipped by 3 bases and J by 1 base, with 12 bases between them. In DNA form, the CDR3 reads TGTGCCAGCAGCTTTGTAACTAGCCTCCAAGAGACCCAGTACTTC. It translates to CASSFVTSLQETQYF.

The chain employs TRBV4-3 and TRBJ2-6, with D perhaps matching TRBD1 (6 bases). V was trimmed by 4 bases and J by 0 bases, leaving 10 bases between them. The germline V gene encodes CDR1 LGHNA and CDR2 YSLEER. CDR3 size: 16 residues. For the CDR3, the DNA is TGCGCCAGCAGCCTGGACAGTTTCTCTGGGGCCAACGTCCTGACTTTC. It encodes CASSLDSFSGANVLTF.

The chain joins TRBV7-9 to TRBJ2-7; 9 positions agree with TRBD1. Looked up from germline, CDR1 is SEHNR and CDR2 is FQNEAQ (reference sequence). This CDR3 is 15 amino acids long. V shed 6 bases and J 1 base; nucleotides not matched to a gene: 7. The CDR3 DNA is TGTGCCAGCAGTCCGGGACAGGGATTGTCCTACGAGCAGTACTTC. Translated: CASSPGQGLSYEQYF.

V is TRBV24-1 and J is TRBJ1-2, with D possibly matching TRBD1 (6 bases). Germline CDR1 and CDR2: KGHDR and SFDVKD. The CDR3 has 14 residues. The germline V and J ends were trimmed by 3 bases and 4 bases, with 11 bases remaining between them. The CDR3 DNA is TGTGCCACCAGTGATCAGGACAGAGCCTATGGCTACACCTTC. This sequence encodes CATSDQDRAYGYTF.

This clonotype has only a few counts. V is TRBV28 and J is TRBJ2-5, with D maybe TRBD1 (5 bases). Germline assignment: CDR1 MDHEN and CDR2 SYDVKM. This CDR3 is 14 amino acids long. V was shortened by 4 bases and J by 2 bases, with 11 bases between the two germline ends. Written as DNA, the CDR3 is TGTGCCAGCAGTTCATGGGCAGGGCAAGAGACCCAGTACTTC. This encodes CASSSWAGQETQYF.

The V call is TRBV10-3, the J call TRBJ1-2; a weak D match, TRBD1 (5 bases). CDR1 is ENHRY, CDR2 SYGVKD, per germline. This CDR3 region has 15 residues. Trimming removed 0 bases from V and 7 bases from J, with 15 bases in between. CDR3 sequence: CAISESAGRWLGYTF. CDR3 DNA: TGTGCCATCAGTGAGTCGGCAGGGAGGTGGCTTGGCTACACCTTC.

The rearrangement joins TRBV7-9 to TRBJ1-2, with a weak D call TRBD1 (5 bases). The CDR3 has 13 residues. CDR1 is SEHNR and CDR2 is FQNEAQ in the germline V gene (reference sequence). Between the trimmed V and J ends, which lost 1 base and 8 bases, there was a span of 11 bases. CDR3 residues: CASSLVAGSGYTF. Here the CDR3 DNA reads TGTGCCAGCAGCTTAGTTGCAGGGTCCGGCTACACCTTC.

V and J are TRBV7-9 and TRBJ2-7, with 7 bases fitting TRBD2. Germline V gives CDR1 SEHNR, CDR2 FQNEAQ (reference sequence). The CDR3 runs 14 residues. Germline trimming cut 5 bases from V and 5 bases from J; bases unmatched to any gene: 9. The CDR3 is CASSPRGIDHEQYF. In nucleotides, the CDR3 is TGTGCCAGCAGCCCGCGGGGGATAGATCACGAGCAGTACTTC.